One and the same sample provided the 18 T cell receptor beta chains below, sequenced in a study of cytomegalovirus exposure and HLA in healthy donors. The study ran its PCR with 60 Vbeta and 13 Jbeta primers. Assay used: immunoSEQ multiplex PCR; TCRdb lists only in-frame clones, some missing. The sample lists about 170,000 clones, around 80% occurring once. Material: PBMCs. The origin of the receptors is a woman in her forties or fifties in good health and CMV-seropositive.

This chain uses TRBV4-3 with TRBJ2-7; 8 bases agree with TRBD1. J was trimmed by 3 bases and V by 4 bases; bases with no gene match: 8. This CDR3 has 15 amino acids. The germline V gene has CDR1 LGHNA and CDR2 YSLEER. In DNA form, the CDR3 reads TGCGCCAGCAGCCCTCGACAGGGGTTCAGCTACGAGCAGTACTTC. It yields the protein CASSPRQGFSYEQYF.

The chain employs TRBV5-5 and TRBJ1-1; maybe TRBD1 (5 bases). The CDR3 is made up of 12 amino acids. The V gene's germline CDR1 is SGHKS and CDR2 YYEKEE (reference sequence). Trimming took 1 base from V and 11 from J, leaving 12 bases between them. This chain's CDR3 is CASSLLGVGAFF. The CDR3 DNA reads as TGTGCCAGCAGCTTGTTAGGGGTCGGGGCTTTCTTT. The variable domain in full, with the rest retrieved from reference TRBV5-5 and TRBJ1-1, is DAGVTQSPTHLIKTRGQQVTLRCSPISGHKSVSWYQQVLGQGPQFIFQYYEKEERGRGNFPDRFSARQFPNYSSELNVNALLLGDSALYLCASSLLGVGAFFGQGTRLTVV.

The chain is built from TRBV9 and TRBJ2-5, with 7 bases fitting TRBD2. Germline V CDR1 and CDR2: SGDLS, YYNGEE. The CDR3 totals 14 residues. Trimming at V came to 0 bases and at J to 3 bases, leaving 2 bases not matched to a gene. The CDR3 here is CASSVGLAEETQYF. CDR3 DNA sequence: TGTGCCAGCAGCGTAGGACTAGCCGAAGAGACCCAGTACTTC.

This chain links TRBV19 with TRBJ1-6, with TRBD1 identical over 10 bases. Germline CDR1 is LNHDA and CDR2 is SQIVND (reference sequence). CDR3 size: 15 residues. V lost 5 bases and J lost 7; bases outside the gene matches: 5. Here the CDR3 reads CASSPGQGGNSPLHF. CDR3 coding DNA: TGTGCCAGTAGTCCAGGACAGGGGGGGAATTCACCCCTCCACTTT.

The CDR3 protein is CASSPNRASYEQYF. CDR3 in DNA: TGCGCCAGCAGCCCCAACAGGGCCTCCTACGAGCAGTACTTC. The gene calls are TRBV5-1 and TRBJ2-5, with D perhaps TRBD1 (6 bases). TRBJ2-7 matches the DNA end more closely, so the J call is doubtful. Germline CDR1 reads SGHRS; CDR2 reads YFSETQ. CDR3 length equals 14 residues.

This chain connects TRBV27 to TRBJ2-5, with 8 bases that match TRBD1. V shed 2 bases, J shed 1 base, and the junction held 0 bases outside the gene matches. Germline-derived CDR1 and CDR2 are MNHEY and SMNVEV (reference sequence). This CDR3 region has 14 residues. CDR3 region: CASSLTGGQETQYF. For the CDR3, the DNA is TGTGCCAGCAGTTTAACAGGGGGCCAAGAGACCCAGTACTTC.

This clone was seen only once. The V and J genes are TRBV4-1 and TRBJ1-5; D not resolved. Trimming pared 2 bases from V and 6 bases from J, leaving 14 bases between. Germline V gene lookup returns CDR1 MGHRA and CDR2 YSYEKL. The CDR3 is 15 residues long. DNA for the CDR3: TGCGCCAGCAGCCAATGGGAGGGAGTGGTTCAGCCCCAGCATTTT. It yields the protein CASSQWEGVVQPQHF.

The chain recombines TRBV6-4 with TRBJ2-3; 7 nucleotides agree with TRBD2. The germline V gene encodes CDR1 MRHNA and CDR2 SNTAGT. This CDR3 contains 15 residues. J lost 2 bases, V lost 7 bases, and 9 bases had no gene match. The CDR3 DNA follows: TGTGCCAGCAACACAGTGCGGGGGTACACAGATACGCAGTATTTT. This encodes CASNTVRGYTDTQYF.

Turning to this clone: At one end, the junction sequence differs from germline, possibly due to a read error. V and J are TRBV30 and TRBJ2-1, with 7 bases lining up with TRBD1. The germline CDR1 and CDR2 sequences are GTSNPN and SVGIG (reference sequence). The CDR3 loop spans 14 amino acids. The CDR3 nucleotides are TGTGCTTGGAGTTGGACAGGCCCCCTAAATGAGCAGTTCTTC. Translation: CAWSWTGPLNEQFF.

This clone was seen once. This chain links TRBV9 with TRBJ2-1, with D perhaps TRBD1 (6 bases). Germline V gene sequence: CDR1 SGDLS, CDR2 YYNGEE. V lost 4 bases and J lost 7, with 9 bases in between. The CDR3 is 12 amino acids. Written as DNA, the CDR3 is TGTGCCAGCAGCCTGAGGGGGAATGAGCAGTTCTTC. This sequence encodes CASSLRGNEQFF. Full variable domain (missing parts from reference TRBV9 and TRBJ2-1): DSGVTQTPKHLITATGQRVTLRCSPRSGDLSVYWYQQSLDQGLQFLIQYYNGEERAKGNILERFSAQQFPDLHSELNLSSLELGDSALYFCASSLRGNEQFFGPGTRLTVL.

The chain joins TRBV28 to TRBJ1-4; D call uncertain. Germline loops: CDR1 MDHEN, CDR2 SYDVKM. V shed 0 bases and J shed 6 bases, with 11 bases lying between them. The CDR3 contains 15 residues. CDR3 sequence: CASSLWEPRDEKLFF. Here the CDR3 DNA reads TGTGCCAGCAGTTTATGGGAACCGAGGGATGAAAAACTGTTTTTT.

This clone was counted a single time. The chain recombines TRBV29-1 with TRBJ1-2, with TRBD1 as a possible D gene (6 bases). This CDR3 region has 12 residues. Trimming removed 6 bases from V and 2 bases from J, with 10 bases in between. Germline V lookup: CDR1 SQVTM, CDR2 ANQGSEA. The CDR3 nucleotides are TGCAGCGTGAAGACAGGCAACTATGGCTACACCTTC. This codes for CSVKTGNYGYTF.

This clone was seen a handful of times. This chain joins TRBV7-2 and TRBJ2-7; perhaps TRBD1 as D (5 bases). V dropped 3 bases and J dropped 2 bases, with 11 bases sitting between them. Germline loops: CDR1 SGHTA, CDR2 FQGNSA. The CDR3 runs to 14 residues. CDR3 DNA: TGTGCCAGCAGCTTGGCGACAGTGACCTACGAGCAGTACTTC. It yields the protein CASSLATVTYEQYF.

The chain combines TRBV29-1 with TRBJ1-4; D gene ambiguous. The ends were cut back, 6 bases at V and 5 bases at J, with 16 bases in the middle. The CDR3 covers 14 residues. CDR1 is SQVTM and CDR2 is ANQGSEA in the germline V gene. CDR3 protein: CSVGAHSENEKLFF. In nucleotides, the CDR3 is TGCAGCGTGGGCGCTCACTCAGAGAATGAAAAACTGTTTTTT. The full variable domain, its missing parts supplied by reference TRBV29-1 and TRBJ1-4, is SAVISQKPSRDICQRGTSLTIQCQVDSQVTMMFWYRQQPGQSLTLIATANQGSEATYESGFVIDKFPISRPNLTFSTLTVSNMSPEDSSIYLCSVGAHSENEKLFFGSGTQLSVL.

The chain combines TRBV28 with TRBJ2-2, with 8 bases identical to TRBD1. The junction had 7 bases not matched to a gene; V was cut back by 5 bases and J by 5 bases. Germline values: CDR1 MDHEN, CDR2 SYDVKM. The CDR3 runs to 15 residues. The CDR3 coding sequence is TGTGCCAGCAGTCCTACAGGGGGTTGGACCGGGGAGCTGTTTTTT. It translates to CASSPTGGWTGELFF. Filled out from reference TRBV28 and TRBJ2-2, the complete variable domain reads DVKVTQSSRYLVKRTGEKVFLECVQDMDHENMFWYRQDPGLGLRLIYFSYDVKMKEKGDIPEGYSVSREKKERFSLILESASTNQTSMYLCASSPTGGWTGELFFGEGSRLTVL.

The CDR3 DNA sequence: TGCGCCAGCAGCTACATGGGAGGCTTCAAGGGCCGAGGGGACGAGCAGTACTTC. This translates into CASSYMGGFKGRGDEQYF. The chain combines TRBV4-3 with TRBJ2-7, with a possible D match to TRBD2 (6 bases). The CDR3 sequence is 18 residues long. The V and J ends lost 5 bases and 5 bases respectively, with 28 bases between them. Germline CDR1 is LGHNA and CDR2 is YSLEER.

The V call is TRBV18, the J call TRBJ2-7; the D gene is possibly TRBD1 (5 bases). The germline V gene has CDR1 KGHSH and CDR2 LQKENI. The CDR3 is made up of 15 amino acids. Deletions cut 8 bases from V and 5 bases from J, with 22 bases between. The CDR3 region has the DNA TGTGCCAGCGCGGCAGAACGGTCAGGGAACCACGAGCAGTACTTC. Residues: CASAAERSGNHEQYF.

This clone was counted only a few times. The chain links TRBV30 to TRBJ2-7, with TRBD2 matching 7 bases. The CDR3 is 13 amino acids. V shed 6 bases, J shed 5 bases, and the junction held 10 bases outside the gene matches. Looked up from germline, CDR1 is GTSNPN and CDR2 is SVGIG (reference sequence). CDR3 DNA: TGTGCCTGTCCCGGGACTACCTACCACGAGCAGTACTTC. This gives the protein CACPGTTYHEQYF.